This is a list of T cell receptor beta chains from one sample in a study of blood T cell repertoires in COVID-19. Here immunoSEQ multiplex PCR was the method, and the copy in TCRdb shows in-frame clones only, minus some. The data show roughly 330,000 clones, about 85% seen once. Sequencing was done on a sample of PBMCs or T cells enriched from blood (not recorded which). These receptors were collected from a woman in her twenties or thirties who had recovered from COVID-19. CDR3s leave out the opening cysteine and the closing phenylalanine or tryptophan. D genes are given only for firm matches.

>TRBD1|TRBV7-9|13
AGHLAGQGHYGYT
>NA|TRBV3-1/TRBV3-2|15
ASSQDFGGRYTDTQY
>NA|TRBV30|12
AWSSGGMNTEAF
>TRBD1|TRBV4-2|14
ASSQTGTGGSGGYT
>TRBD1|TRBV3-1/TRBV3-2|14
ASSPLGGRVNEKLF
>TRBD2|TRBV2|16
ASSEVLAGGPEGDTQY
>TRBD1|TRBV2|12
ASAAEGAGAEAF
>TRBD1|TRBV7-2|11
ATRTGGYEKLF
>NA|TRBV9|13
ASSVGRAANSPLH
>NA|TRBV7-9|14
ASSLARQSNTGELF
>NA|TRBV7-8|14
ASSLAGAGMNTEAF
>NA|TRBV19|19
ASSRRDPGVSTIVKNSPLH
>TRBD1|TRBV19|13
ASSPPGRGDQPQH
>NA|TRBV19|10
ASSMERTEAF
>TRBD1|TRBV7-8|13
ASSFDRGLGDEQY
>NA|TRBV27|12
ASSRRGGNEKLF
>TRBD1|TRBV6-2/TRBV6-3|13
ASSDVGGWNYEQY
>NA|TRBV7-9|12
ASSLEGSGYGYT
>NA|TRBV10-2|12
ASSEDTPVAEAF
>TRBD1|TRBV30|16
AWSRFSGTGRDNYGYT
>NA|TRBV7-9|13
ASSLAGGSGNTIY
>NA|TRBV6-5|13
ASSYSRYYNSPLH
>TRBD2|TRBV5-1|13
ASSYVRGASYEQY
>NA|TRBV30|11
AWNDGVDTEAF
>NA|TRBV27|14
ASSLSRGGSYNEQF
>TRBD1|TRBV19|13
ASSIDRGRMDEQF
>TRBD2|TRBV5-6|14
ASSLSPSGGSYEQY
>NA|TRBV13|13
ASSHPTTELYGYT
>TRBD1|TRBV9|13
ASSSWDRKNTEAF
>TRBD1|TRBV5-1|13
ASSTTGVPPYGYT
>TRBD1|TRBV30|13
AWQALGQGGTEAF
>TRBD1|TRBV27|11
AVGWDRNSPLH
>NA|TRBV7-2|12
ASSLVSRDQPQH
>TRBD1|TRBV25-1|11
ASSELAGGEQY
>NA|TRBV6-5|12
ASSYSTVSYGYT
>TRBD1|TRBV6-1|13
ASSESRGILETQY
>TRBD2|TRBV4-2|13
ASSQDNGGTDTQY
>NA|TRBV19|12
ASSRGGMNEKLF
>NA|TRBV4-3|12
ASSQDFAAREQY
>TRBD1|TRBV5-6|13
ASSLQGLVNSPLH
>NA|TRBV30|9
AWNYGNTIY